This T cell receptor (beta chain) was identified in a study of T cells in narcolepsy. Study results and limitations: Blood of same and different patients, but not healthy controls, reportedly held recurring autoreactive clonotypes.

Sequenced by immunoSEQ multiplex PCR; TCRdb stores in-frame clones only, minus some. The table has 25,000 to 35,000 clones, roughly 78% seen once. The CDR3 extends over 16 amino acids. V lost 6 bases, J lost 4 bases, and 19 bases lay in between. Germline loops: CDR1 SGHDT, CDR2 YYEEEE. This clone is medium-sized within its sample. Its antigen is as yet unknown. This clonotype was sampled from a human donor with narcolepsy. The V call is TRBV5-6, the J call TRBJ2-2, with D possibly TRBD1 on 5 matching bases. The sequencing input was CD45RA- memory CD4+ T cells from PBMCs. This CDR3 reads CASTNARGLLTGELFF. The CDR3 bases are TGTGCCAGCACCAACGCTAGGGGTCTACTCACCGGGGAGCTGTTTTTT.